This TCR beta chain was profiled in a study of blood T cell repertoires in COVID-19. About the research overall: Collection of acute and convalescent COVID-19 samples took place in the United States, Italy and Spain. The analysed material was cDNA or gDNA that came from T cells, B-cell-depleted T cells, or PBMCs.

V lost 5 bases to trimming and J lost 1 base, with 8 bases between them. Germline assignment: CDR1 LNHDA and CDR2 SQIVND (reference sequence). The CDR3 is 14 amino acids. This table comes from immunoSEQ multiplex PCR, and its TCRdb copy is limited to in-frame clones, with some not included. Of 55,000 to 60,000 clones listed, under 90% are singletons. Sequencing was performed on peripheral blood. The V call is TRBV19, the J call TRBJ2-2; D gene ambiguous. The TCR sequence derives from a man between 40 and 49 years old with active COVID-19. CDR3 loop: CASSPNMNTGELFF. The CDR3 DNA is TGTGCCAGTAGTCCTAATATGAACACCGGGGAGCTGTTTTTT. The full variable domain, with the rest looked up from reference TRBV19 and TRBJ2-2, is DGGITQSPKYLFRKEGQNVTLSCEQNLNHDAMYWYRQDPGQGLRLIYYSQIVNDFQKGDIAEGYSVSREKKESFPLTVTSAQKNPTAFYLCASSPNMNTGELFFGEGSRLTVL.